This T cell receptor (beta chain) derives from a study of blood T cell repertoires in COVID-19. On the study more broadly: In each case, the material was cDNA or gDNA derived from T cells, B-cell-depleted T cells, or PBMCs.

This clone occurred once. The length of the CDR3 is 17 residues. V shed 2 bases and J shed 6 bases, with 20 bases lying between them. In germline, CDR1 is MDHEN, CDR2 SYDVKM. Assay used: immunoSEQ multiplex PCR; TCRdb lists only in-frame clones, some missing. The table has around 250,000 clones, about 91% seen once. Participant ages covered about 18 to 90 years across 24 US areas. Allocation to cohorts depended on clinical history reported by the participants. The receptor comes from a woman in her forties with acute COVID-19. The source material was PBMCs or T cells enriched from blood (not recorded which). The chain combines TRBV28 with TRBJ1-5, with D perhaps matching TRBD1 (6 bases). CDR3 DNA sequence: TGTGCCAGCAGTTTAAGGTCAAGGACAGCGTTTGGTCAGCCCCAGCATTTT. It specifies CASSLRSRTAFGQPQHF. The full variable domain, rest sourced from reference TRBV28 and TRBJ1-5, is DVKVTQSSRYLVKRTGEKVFLECVQDMDHENMFWYRQDPGLGLRLIYFSYDVKMKEKGDIPEGYSVSREKKERFSLILESASTNQTSMYLCASSLRSRTAFGQPQHFGDGTRLSIL.